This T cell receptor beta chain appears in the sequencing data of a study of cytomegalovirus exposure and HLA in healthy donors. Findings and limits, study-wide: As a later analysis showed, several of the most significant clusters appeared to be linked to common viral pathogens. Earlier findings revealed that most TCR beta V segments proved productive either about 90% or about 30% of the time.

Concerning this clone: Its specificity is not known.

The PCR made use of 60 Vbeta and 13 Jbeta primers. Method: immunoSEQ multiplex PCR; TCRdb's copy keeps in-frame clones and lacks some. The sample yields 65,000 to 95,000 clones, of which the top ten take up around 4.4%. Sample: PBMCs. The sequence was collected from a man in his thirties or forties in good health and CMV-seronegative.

CDR3: CASSQVGTLGVTGELFF. The DNA of the CDR3 is TGTGCCAGCAGCCAAGTAGGGACTCTTGGTGTGACCGGGGAGCTGTTTTTT. The rearrangement links TRBV14 to TRBJ2-2, with D maybe TRBD2 (6 bases). The germline V and J ends were trimmed by 1 base and 5 bases, with 17 bases remaining between them. The germline gives CDR1 SGHDN, CDR2 FVKESK. This CDR3 region has 17 residues.